This T cell receptor (beta chain) was sequenced for a study of blood T cell repertoires in COVID-19. Study context: Whether acute or convalescent, the COVID-19 samples came from the United States, Italy and Spain.

Cohorts were determined from participant-reported clinical history. This CDR3 spans 14 amino acids. Germline values: CDR1 ENHRY, CDR2 SYGVKD. The V gene end was trimmed by 6 bases and the J gene end by 2 bases; junction bases not matched to a gene: 4. In the authors' methods: For nucleated cells, counts were estimated from reference gene primer amplification. Assay used: immunoSEQ multiplex PCR; TCRdb lists only in-frame clones, some missing. That table supplies the V and J calls and clone size; D and trimming were determined from the DNA. The data show approximately 190,000 clones, around 83% seen once.

This sequence joins TRBV10-3 and TRBJ2-5; 9 bases agree with TRBD1. The specimen sequenced was PBMCs or T cells enriched from blood (not recorded which). This receptor was obtained from a woman between 25 and 40 years old who had been exposed to COVID-19. The CDR3 spells CAIRSDRGQETQYF. The CDR3 coding sequence is TGTGCCATCAGGTCAGACAGGGGGCAAGAGACCCAGTACTTC.